One TCR beta chain is described in this entry. There is no known antigen for this receptor. Per-base qualities were not stored, and no clone one base away is much larger. The CDR3 numbers 10 residues from cysteine through phenylalanine. Left in the record is the CDR3 DNA by itself, 30 bases read in frame from the first base. Per the germline V gene (reference sequence), DFQATT is the CDR1 and SNEGSKA is the CDR2. This entry belongs to a study of CD8+ T cells in alopecia areata (dated by TCRdb to between 2018 and 2020). About the investigation overall: Treated patients were enrolled in an open-label pilot trial of oral tofacitinib, 5 to 10 mg twice daily, for moderate-to-severe alopecia areata. Tofacitinib-treated patients had biopsies at baseline and at 4 and 24 weeks of treatment, with a later scalp biopsy in several patients. TCRbeta CDR3 regions were amplified by immunoSEQ multiplex PCR with 35 Vbeta forward and 13 Jbeta reverse primers. RNA was extracted with the PAXgene miRNA kit for fixed scalp, the miRNeasy kit for PBMCs, and the RNeasy kit for mouse skin. For the treated patients, the SALT score, which quantifies what percentage of scalp surface area is affected, served as the measure of disease severity. Clonality in the scalp was compared among normal scalp (n=4), patchy alopecia areata scalp (n=8), and alopecia totalis/universalis scalp (n=8). In humans, TCRbeta sequencing was performed on scalp tissue and on sorted CD4+ and CD8+ peripheral blood T cells from healthy controls and from patients with patchy or totalis/universalis alopecia areata. To study T cell clonal expansion in alopecia areata, the researchers applied high-throughput TCRbeta sequencing to both the C3H/HeJ mouse model and human patients. Tofacitinib was administered for 6 to 18 months, and 6 months of follow-up off drug were then conducted to assess delayed response and recurrence.

The intended sense of this specimen's time point label: about four weeks on oral tofacitinib. Taken with the paper, the label for treatment or condition translates to: oral pan-JAK inhibitor, 5-10 mg twice daily. Lesional scalp punch biopsies and peripheral blood were obtained from alopecia areata patients. PBMCs were isolated by density centrifugation and stained for CD3, CD4 and CD8, and CD4+ and CD8+ T cells were sorted on a FACSAria. Libraries came from the immunoSEQ multiplex PCR assay. For TCR sequencing, RNA was extracted from every sample and reverse transcribed into cDNA to serve as template. First-strand cDNA was synthesized with SuperScript III using a 2:1 mix of oligo-dT and random hexamers. A synthetic immune receptor repertoire was used to measure amplification bias, and any remaining bias was corrected computationally. In the source study's methods: Raw reads were preprocessed to remove errors, and CDR3 was defined by IMGT conventions from the conserved cysteine to phenylalanine. Clonality was calculated as 1 minus Shannon entropy normalized by log2 of the number of productive unique TCRs. Whether each scalp clone was CD4 or CD8 was inferred by checking scalp TCRbeta sequences against the CD4 and CD8 repertoires from sorted blood. Not all clones reach the TCRdb copy of this immuneACCESS table, which keeps in-frame sequences only. Checked studies attribute under half of the gap to unresolved V genes and leave the rest unexplained. V and J calls and clone size are those listed in that table; D and trimming were worked out from the DNA. The sample yields around 200,000 clones; 60% to 70% were counted once. Of the sample, roughly 0.7% is held by the ten largest clones.

The paper's findings and limits, for the study overall: During tofacitinib treatment, many expanded lesional clones remained in scalp and blood, and this persistence may partly explain relapse after treatment is stopped. Unlike mouse skin, where gammadelta T cells dominate, normal human skin contains resident alphabeta T cells that get sequenced too, which complicates analysis of the scalp TCR repertoire. Because the treated cohort was small and had only one nonresponder, larger studies are needed to examine links between baseline CD8+ expansion and response. Tofacitinib significantly decreased scalp clonality and the number of expanded CD8+ clones among the top 100 scalp clones. Shared TCR sequences between patients were less evident than in mice, which may be partly attributable to HLA diversity in the patient population. Higher clonality and more expanded CD8+ clones were observed in lesional scalp than in normal scalp, particularly in alopecia totalis/universalis, a finding suggestive of antigenic drive.

The sample consisted of CD4+ T cells sorted from blood, taken at week 4, from a patient treated with tofacitinib. The source of this sequence is a human donor with alopecia areata. This receptor chain uses TRBV20-1 and TRBJ2-7; the central 9 bases match TRBD1. In nucleotides, the sequence is TGCAGCTACAGGGGGCGCGAGCAGTACTTC. The resulting protein is CSYRGREQYF.